Included here is one T cell receptor (beta chain) sequence, with context. As yet, its antigen is unknown. Assays covered roughly 10^5 TCR templates per sample. The protocol was immunoSEQ multiplex PCR, while the TCRdb copy is restricted to in-frame clones and leaves out a portion. This table holds approximately 84,000 clones, just under 95% found once. The germline CDR1 and CDR2 sequences are LGHNA and YNFKEQ. V was clipped by 5 bases and J by 0 bases; unmatched bases: 8. CDR3 size: 19 residues. This specimen comes from a study of siplizumab effects on memory and regulatory T cells. General study results and limits: Sequences below about 10^-5 frequency were poorly captured, limiting mapping of alloreactive clones. Alloreactive sequences whose origin lay in unstimulated CD4+ memory cells were significantly reduced by siplizumab.

This sequence was found in a human donor in good health. The specimen sequenced was CD8+ T cells sorted from blood. The chain carries TRBV4-2 and TRBJ2-6, with 12 bases aligning to TRBD1. CDR3 loop: CASSVTGTGGPSGANVLTF. CDR3 nucleotide sequence: TGTGCCAGCAGCGTAACCGGGACAGGGGGCCCCTCTGGGGCCAACGTCCTGACTTTC.